This TCR beta chain emerged from a study of blood T cell repertoires in COVID-19. Clones were read by immunoSEQ multiplex PCR, and TCRdb kept only the in-frame ones, dropping some. The table has approximately 230,000 clones, about 86% seen once. There are 14 residues in the CDR3. CDR1 is SGHKS, CDR2 YYEKEE, per germline (reference sequence). The trim removed 5 bases at V and 2 bases at J, leaving 2 bases unmatched. Sequencing was performed on peripheral blood. The TCR was taken from a man older than 75 with acute or convalescent COVID-19. The rearrangement joins TRBV5-5 to TRBJ1-4, with 8 nucleotides matching TRBD1. The DNA of the CDR3 is TGTGCCAGCAGTCGGACAGGGACTAATGAAAAACTGTTTTTT. Translated, it gives CASSRTGTNEKLFF.